There are a few counts of the clone carrying this T cell receptor (beta chain). Its antigen remains unknown. The investigators amplified TCR beta CDR3 regions from RNA transcripts. The HTBI set primed first-round TCR CDR3 RT-PCR. TCRdb redid the calling of the multiplex PCR reads with MiXCR, one entry per CDR3 protein. The data show 650,000 to 850,000 distinct CDR3 sequences, around 20% seen once. Uncontrolled infection, other autoimmune disease, pregnancy or lactation excluded patients. These data come from a study of T cells in Graves' hyperthyroidism and ophthalmopathy. Notes on the study in general: Among clonotypes expanded in thyroid above 0.001, most were also found in blood.

The sample comprised blood. The receptor's source is a woman aged 45 to 65 with Graves' hyperthyroidism that later progressed to Graves' ophthalmopathy.

The CDR3 reads CASSQDRDSSYEQYF. In nucleotides, the CDR3 is TGCGCCAGCAGCCAGGACCGGGACAGCTCCTACGAGCAGTACTTC. This rearrangement joins TRBV4-1 to TRBJ2-7; 7 bases map to TRBD1. Trimming at V came to 3 bases and at J to 0 bases, leaving 5 bases not matched to a gene. The CDR3 spans 15 residues. In germline, CDR1 is MGHRA, CDR2 YSYEKL.